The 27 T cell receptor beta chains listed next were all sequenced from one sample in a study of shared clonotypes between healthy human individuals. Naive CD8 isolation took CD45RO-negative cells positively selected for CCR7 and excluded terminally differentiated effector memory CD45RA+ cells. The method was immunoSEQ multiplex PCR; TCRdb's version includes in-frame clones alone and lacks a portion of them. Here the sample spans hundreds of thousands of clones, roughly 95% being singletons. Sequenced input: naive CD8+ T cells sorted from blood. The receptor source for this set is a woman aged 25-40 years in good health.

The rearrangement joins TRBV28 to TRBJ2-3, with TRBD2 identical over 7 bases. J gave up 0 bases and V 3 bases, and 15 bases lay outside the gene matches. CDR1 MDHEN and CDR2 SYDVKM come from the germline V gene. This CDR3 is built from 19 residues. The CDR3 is CASSFGLDDTSVSTDTQYF. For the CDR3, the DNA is TGTGCCAGCAGTTTCGGGCTTGACGACACTAGCGTTAGCACAGATACGCAGTATTTT. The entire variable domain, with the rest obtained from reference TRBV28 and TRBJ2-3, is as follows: DVKVTQSSRYLVKRTGEKVFLECVQDMDHENMFWYRQDPGLGLRLIYFSYDVKMKEKGDIPEGYSVSREKKERFSLILESASTNQTSMYLCASSFGLDDTSVSTDTQYFGPGTRLTVL.

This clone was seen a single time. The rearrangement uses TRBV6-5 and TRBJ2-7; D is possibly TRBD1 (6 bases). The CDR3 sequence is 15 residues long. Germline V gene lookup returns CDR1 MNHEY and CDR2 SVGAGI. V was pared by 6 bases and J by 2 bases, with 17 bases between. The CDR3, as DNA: TGTGCCAGCAGATCCGGGACAAGTGGGACCTACGAGCAGTACTTC. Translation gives CASRSGTSGTYEQYF.

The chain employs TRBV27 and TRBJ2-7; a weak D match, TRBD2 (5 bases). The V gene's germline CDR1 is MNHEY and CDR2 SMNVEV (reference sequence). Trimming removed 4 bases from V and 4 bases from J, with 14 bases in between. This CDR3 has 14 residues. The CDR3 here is CASSYSSGIYEQYF. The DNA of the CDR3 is TGTGCCAGCAGTTACTCCTCCGGGATTTACGAGCAGTACTTC.

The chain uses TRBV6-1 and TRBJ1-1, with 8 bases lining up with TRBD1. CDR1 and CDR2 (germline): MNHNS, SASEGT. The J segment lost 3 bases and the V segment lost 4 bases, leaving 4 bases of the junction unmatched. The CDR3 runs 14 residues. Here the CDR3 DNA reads TGTGCCAGCAGTGCACAGGGGGGTGACACTGAAGCTTTCTTT. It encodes CASSAQGGDTEAFF.

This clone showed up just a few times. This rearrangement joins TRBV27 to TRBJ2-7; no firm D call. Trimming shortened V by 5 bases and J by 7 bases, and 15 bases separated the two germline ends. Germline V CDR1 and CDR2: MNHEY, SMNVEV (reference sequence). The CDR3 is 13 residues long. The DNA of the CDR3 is TGTGCCAGCAGTCTTAGATCCCTAGGAGAGCAGTACTTC. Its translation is CASSLRSLGEQYF.

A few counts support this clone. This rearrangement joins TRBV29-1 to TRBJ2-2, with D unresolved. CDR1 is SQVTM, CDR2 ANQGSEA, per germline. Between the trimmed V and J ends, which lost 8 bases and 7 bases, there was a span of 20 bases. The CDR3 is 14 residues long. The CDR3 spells CSPKASLVGGELFF. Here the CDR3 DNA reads TGCAGCCCTAAGGCCTCTCTTGTTGGCGGGGAGCTGTTTTTT.

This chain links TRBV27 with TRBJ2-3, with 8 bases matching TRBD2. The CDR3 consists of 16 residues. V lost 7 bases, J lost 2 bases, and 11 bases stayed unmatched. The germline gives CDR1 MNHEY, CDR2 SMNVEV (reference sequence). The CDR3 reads CASTRGGTSNTDTQYF. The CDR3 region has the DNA TGTGCCAGCACCCGAGGAGGGACTAGTAACACAGATACGCAGTATTTT.

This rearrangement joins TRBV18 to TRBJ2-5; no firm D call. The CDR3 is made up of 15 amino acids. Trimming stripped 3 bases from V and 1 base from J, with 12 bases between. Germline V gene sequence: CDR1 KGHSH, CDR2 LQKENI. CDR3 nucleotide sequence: TGTGCCAGCTCACCGTTGGAACGTCCCCAAGAGACCCAGTACTTC. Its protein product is CASSPLERPQETQYF.

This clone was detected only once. CDR3: CSASMGTQYF. CDR3 DNA sequence: TGCAGTGCCAGTATGGGTACGCAGTACTTC. The chain joins TRBV20-1 to TRBJ2-5; D is uncertain. This CDR3 comprises 10 residues. The germline V gene encodes CDR1 DFQATT and CDR2 SNEGSKA (reference sequence). V lost 6 bases and J lost 11, with 13 bases in between.

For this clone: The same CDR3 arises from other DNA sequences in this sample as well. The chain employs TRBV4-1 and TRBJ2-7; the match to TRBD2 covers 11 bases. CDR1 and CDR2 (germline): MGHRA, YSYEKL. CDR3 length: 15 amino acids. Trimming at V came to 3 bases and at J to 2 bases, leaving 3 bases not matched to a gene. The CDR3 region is CASSHRLAGTYEQYF. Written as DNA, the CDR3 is TGCGCCAGCAGCCATAGACTAGCGGGAACCTACGAGCAGTACTTC.

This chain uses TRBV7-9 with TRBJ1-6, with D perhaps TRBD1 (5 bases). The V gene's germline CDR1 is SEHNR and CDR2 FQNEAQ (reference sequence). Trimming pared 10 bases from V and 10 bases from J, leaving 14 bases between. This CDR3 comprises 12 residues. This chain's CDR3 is CATDSSASPLHF. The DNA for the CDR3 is TGTGCCACCGACAGCTCAGCCTCACCCCTCCACTTT.

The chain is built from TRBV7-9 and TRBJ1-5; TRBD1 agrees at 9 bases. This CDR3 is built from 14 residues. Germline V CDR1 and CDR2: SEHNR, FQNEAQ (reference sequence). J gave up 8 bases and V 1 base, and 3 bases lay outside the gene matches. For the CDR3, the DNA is TGTGCCAGCAGCTTAGGACAGGGGGATGAGCCCCAGCATTTT. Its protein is CASSLGQGDEPQHF.

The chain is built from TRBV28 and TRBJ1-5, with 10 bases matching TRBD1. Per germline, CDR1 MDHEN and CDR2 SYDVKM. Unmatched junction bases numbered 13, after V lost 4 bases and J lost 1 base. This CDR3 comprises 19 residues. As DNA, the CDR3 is TGTGCCAGCAGTTCCAGACAGGGGGCGACTTGGGTAAGCAATCAGCCCCAGCATTTT. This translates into CASSSRQGATWVSNQPQHF.

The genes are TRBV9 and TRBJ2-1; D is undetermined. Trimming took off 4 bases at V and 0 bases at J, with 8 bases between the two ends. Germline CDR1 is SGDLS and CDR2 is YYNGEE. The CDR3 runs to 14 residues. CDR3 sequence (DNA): TGTGCCAGCAGCTCAGAACTCTCCTACAATGAGCAGTTCTTC. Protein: CASSSELSYNEQFF.

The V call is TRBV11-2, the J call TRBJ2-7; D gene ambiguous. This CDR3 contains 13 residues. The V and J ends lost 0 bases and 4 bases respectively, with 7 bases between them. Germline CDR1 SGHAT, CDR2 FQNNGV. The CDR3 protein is CASSLDWGYEQYF. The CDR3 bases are TGTGCCAGCAGCTTAGATTGGGGTTACGAGCAGTACTTC.

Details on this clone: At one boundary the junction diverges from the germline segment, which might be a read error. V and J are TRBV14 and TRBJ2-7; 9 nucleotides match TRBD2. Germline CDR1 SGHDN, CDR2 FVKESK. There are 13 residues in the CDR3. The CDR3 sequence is CASSQGDNPGLAF. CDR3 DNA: TGTGCCAGCAGCCAAGGAGATAACCCGGGACTAGCTTTC.

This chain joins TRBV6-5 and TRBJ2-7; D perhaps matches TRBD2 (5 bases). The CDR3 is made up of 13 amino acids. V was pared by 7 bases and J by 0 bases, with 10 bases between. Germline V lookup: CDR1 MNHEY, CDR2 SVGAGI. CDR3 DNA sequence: TGTGCCAGCACCCCCCGGGACTCCTACGAGCAGTACTTC. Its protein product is CASTPRDSYEQYF.

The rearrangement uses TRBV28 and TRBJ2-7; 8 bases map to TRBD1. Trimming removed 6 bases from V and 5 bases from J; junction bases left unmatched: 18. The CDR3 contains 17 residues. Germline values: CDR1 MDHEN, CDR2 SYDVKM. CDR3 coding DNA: TGTGCCAGCAGCTTAGGGTTAGTCAGGGGGCCTGTGGACGAGCAGTACTTC. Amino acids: CASSLGLVRGPVDEQYF.

The DNA for the CDR3 is TGTGCCAGCAGTCCAATAGGTCAGCCCCAGCATTTT. Translation: CASSPIGQPQHF. J is TRBJ1-5 and V is TRBV6-5, with D unclear. CDR3 length: 12 residues. From germline, CDR1 is MNHEY and CDR2 SVGAGI. Trimming took off 5 bases at V and 6 bases at J, with 8 bases between the two ends.

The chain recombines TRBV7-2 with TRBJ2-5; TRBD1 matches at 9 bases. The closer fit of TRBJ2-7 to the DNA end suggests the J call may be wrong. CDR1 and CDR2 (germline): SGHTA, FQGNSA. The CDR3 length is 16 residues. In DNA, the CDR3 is TGTGCCAGCAGCTTAGCTGTCGGACAGGGGTTATACGAGCAGTACTTC. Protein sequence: CASSLAVGQGLYEQYF.

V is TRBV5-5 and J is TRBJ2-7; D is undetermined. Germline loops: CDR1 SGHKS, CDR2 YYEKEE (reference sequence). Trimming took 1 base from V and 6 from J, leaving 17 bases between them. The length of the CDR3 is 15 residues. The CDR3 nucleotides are TGTGCCAGCAGCTTGCCCGTGGTGGGGATGGGCGAGCAGTACTTC. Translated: CASSLPVVGMGEQYF.

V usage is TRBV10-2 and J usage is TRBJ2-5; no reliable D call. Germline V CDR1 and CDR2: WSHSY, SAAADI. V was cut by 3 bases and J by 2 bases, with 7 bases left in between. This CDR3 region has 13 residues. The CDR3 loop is CASSDILQETQYF. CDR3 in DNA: TGCGCCAGCAGTGACATCCTTCAAGAGACCCAGTACTTC.

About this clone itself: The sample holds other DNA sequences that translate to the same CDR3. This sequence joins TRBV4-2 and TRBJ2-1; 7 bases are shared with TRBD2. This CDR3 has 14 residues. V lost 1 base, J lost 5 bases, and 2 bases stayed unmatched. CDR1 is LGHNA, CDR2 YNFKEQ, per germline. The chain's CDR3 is CASSQGLADNEQFF. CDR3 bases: TGTGCCAGCAGCCAAGGGCTAGCGGACAATGAGCAGTTCTTC.

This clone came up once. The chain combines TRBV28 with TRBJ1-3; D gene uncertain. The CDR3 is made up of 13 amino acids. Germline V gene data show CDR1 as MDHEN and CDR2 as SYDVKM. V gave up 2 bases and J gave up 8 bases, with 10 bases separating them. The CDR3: CASSLRQADTIYF. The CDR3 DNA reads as TGTGCCAGCAGTTTAAGGCAAGCGGACACCATATATTTT.

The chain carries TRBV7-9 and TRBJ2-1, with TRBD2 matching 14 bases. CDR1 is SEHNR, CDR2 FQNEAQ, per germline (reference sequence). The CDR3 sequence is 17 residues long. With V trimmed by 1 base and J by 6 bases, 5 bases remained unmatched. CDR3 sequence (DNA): TGTGCCAGCAGCTTAGGGGGGACTAGCGGGAGAGGCAATGAGCAGTTCTTC. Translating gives CASSLGGTSGRGNEQFF.

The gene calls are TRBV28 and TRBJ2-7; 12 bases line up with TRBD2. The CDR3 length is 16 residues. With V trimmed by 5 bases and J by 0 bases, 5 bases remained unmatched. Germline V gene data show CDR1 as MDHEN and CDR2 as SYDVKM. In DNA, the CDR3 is TGTGCCAGCAGTATCGGGACTAGCGGGTACTCCTACGAGCAGTACTTC. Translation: CASSIGTSGYSYEQYF.

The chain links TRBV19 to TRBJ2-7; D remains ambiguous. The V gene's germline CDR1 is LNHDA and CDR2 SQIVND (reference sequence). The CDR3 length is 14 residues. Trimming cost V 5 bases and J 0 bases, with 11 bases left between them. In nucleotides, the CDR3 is TGTGCCAGTAGTCCCGCCACGAGCTCCTACGAGCAGTACTTC. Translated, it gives CASSPATSSYEQYF.